The clone carrying this T cell receptor (beta chain) has a count of ten or more. Its matching antigen is unknown. The data derive from a study of T cells in Graves' hyperthyroidism and ophthalmopathy. Points from the study as a whole: In blood, most of the thyroid clonotypes expanded above 0.001 were also present.

Amplification targeted TCR beta CDR3 regions from RNA transcripts. During a first-round RT-PCR of the TCR CDR3, the HTBI primer set was used. A single record per CDR3 protein comes from TCRdb applying MiXCR to the multiplex PCR reads. The table includes 600,000 to 650,000 distinct CDR3 sequences, about 20% detected once. This CDR3 region has 14 residues. CDR1 and CDR2 from the germline V gene are MDHEN and SYDVKM. The ends were cut back, 2 bases at V and 1 base at J, with 6 bases in the middle. The source of this sequence is a man aged 25-40 years with Graves' ophthalmopathy. The material sequenced was blood. J is TRBJ1-3 and V is TRBV28; D call uncertain. CDR3 sequence: CASSLAESGNTIYF. The CDR3 DNA follows: TGTGCCAGCAGTTTAGCTGAGTCTGGAAACACCATATATTTT. Drawing the rest from reference TRBV28 and TRBJ1-3, the complete variable domain is DVKVTQSSRYLVKRTGEKVFLECVQDMDHENMFWYRQDPGLGLRLIYFSYDVKMKEKGDIPEGYSVSREKKERFSLILESASTNQTSMYLCASSLAESGNTIYFGEGSWLTVV.